The source of this TCR beta chain is a study of OX40 agonist ivuxolimab in advanced cancers. At the level of the study: While on treatment, patients had intravenous ivuxolimab at 0.01 to 10 mg/kg every 2 weeks. Three patients showed partial responses: one hepatocellular carcinoma and two cutaneous melanoma cases. Notes on the study in general: No antigen was identified for the clonally expanded peripheral T cells.

Turning to this clone: Its antigen is currently unknown.

TCRdb keeps only in-frame clones here, not all; method: immunoSEQ multiplex PCR. Among tens of thousands of clones listed, 92% were seen once. The clonotype originates from an adult with an advanced solid tumor such as melanoma, head and neck, liver or kidney cancer. The source was CD4+ or CD8+ T cells sorted from blood, collected in a trial of the OX40 agonist ivuxolimab.

The DNA of the CDR3 is TGTGCTAGTGGTTTGGTACAGGTAGTAGGGGCTGGGCAGCCCCAGCATTTT. Translated: CASGLVQVVGAGQPQHF. The genes are TRBV12-5 and TRBJ1-5; tentative D call: TRBD1 (5 bases). V was cut by 0 bases and J by 7 bases, with 19 bases left in between. This CDR3 region has 17 residues. Germline V lookup: CDR1 LGHNT, CDR2 FRNRAP.